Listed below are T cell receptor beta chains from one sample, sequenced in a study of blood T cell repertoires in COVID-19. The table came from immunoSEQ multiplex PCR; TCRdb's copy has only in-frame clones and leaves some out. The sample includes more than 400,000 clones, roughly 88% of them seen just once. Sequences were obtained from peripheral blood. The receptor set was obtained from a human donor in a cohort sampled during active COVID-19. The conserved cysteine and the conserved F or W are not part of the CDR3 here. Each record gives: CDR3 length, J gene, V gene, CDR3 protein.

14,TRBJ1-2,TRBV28,ASSLGQGPSYYGYT
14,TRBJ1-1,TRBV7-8,ASSPRWGVGNTEAF
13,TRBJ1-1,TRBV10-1,ASSESSAWNTEAF
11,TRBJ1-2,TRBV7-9,ASSFTGFPDYT
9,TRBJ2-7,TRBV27,ASSAGLAEY
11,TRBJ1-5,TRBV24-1,ATSDTGNQPQH
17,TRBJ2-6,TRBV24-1,ATSKGSGQGVSGANVLT
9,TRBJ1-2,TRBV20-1,SAGTGSVYT
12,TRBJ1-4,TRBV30,ACYPQGAGEKLF
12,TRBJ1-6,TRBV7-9,ASSSEGVWSPLH
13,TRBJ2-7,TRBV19,ASSIPGQGVYEQY
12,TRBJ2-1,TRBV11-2,ASSPGTRYNEQF
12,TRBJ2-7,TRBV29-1,SATGTGLNYEQY
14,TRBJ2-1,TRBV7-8,ASSSARQGIYNEQF
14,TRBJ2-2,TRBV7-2,ASSNLRQGKAGELF
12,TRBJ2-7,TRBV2,ASRLGTPSYEQY
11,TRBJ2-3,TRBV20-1,SASEAGGDTQY
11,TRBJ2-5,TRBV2,ASHRSGQETQY
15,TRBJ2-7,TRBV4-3,ASSQDLTRELYYEQY
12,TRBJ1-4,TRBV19,ASKVRGSNEKLF
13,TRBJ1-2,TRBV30,AWRPSRGIHYGYT
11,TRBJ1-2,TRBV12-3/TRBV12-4,ASSPDSLYGYT
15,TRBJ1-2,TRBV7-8,ASSPEPGLRAYYGYT
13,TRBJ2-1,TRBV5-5,ASSLLGGRSDEQF
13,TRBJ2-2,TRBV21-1,ASSRAGSNTGELF
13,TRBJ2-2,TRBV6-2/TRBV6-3,ASSHRQGAIGELF
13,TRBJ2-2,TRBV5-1,ASSLVAGAPGELF
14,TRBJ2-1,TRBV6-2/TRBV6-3,ASSYRGTGGSNEQF